This TCR beta chain comes out of a study of control samples from healthy donors and cancer patients. This table comes from immunoSEQ multiplex PCR, and its TCRdb copy is limited to in-frame clones, with some not included. In the table there are about 96,000 clones, 90% to 95% of which are singletons. This CDR3 region has 18 residues. Germline CDR1 SGHVS, CDR2 FNYEAQ. V dropped 0 bases and J dropped 4; count of bases not matched to a gene: 8. Sequencing was carried out using blood. This TCR came from a man aged 18 to 30 in good health. The chain combines TRBV7-6 with TRBJ2-2, with 10 bases that match TRBD2. CDR3 sequence: CASSLAISLAGVTGELFF. DNA of the CDR3: TGTGCCAGCAGCTTAGCGATTTCCCTAGCGGGAGTCACCGGGGAGCTGTTTTTT. The whole variable domain, remainder taken from reference TRBV7-6 and TRBJ2-2, is GAGVSQSPRYKVTKRGQDVALRCDPISGHVSLYWYRQALGQGPEFLTYFNYEAQQDKSGLPNDRFSAERPEGSISTLTIQRTEQRDSAMYRCASSLAISLAGVTGELFFGEGSRLTVL.